The rows below give T cell receptor beta chains drawn from one sample of a study of T cells in Graves' hyperthyroidism and ophthalmopathy. Using its own MiXCR run on the multiplex PCR reads, TCRdb lists one record per CDR3 protein. The table records under 700,000 distinct CDR3 sequences, roughly a sixth of them present only once. Input material: blood. These TCRs come from a woman under 30 with Graves' hyperthyroidism. Both conserved end residues are part of each CDR3. Fields, in order: V gene, J gene, clone size, D gene, CDR3 length, CDR3 DNA, CDR3 protein. D genes are given only for firm matches. The size entry is marked missing in some rows and otherwise reads once, few, many or a size class.

v_gene: TRBV7-9
j_gene: TRBJ1-1
abundance: many
d_gene: -
len: 17
CDR3nt: TGTGCCAGCAGCAGCAGGCCTATGGGGGGGTCCTCCACTGAAGCTTTCTTT
CDR3aa: CASSSRPMGGSSTEAFF

v_gene: TRBV6-2/TRBV6-3
j_gene: TRBJ2-1
abundance: many
d_gene: -
len: 14
CDR3nt: TGTGCCAGCACCAAAAAGGGACTCTACAATGAGCAGTTCTTC
CDR3aa: CASTKKGLYNEQFF

v_gene: TRBV20-1
j_gene: TRBJ2-1
abundance: -
d_gene: -
len: 13
CDR3nt: TGCAGTGCTAGCAAGGACTCCGCCCATGAGCAGTTCTTC
CDR3aa: CSASKDSAHEQFF

v_gene: TRBV18
j_gene: TRBJ1-1
abundance: -
d_gene: -
len: 15
CDR3nt: TGTGCCAGCTCAGAAACACAAGATCTATACAATGAAGCTTTCTTT
CDR3aa: CASSETQDLYNEAFF

v_gene: TRBV6-2/TRBV6-3
j_gene: TRBJ2-5
abundance: many
d_gene: -
len: 15
CDR3nt: TGTGCCAGCAGTCCGGATTACCTAGGAGGCGAGACCCAGTACTTC
CDR3aa: CASSPDYLGGETQYF

v_gene: TRBV15
j_gene: TRBJ1-1
abundance: many
d_gene: -
len: 13
CDR3nt: TGTGCCACCAGCGCACAGGGAAACACTGAAGCTTTCTTT
CDR3aa: CATSAQGNTEAFF

v_gene: TRBV2
j_gene: TRBJ1-2
abundance: many
d_gene: TRBD1
len: 15
CDR3nt: TGTGCCAGCAGGACCTCCGGGACAGGGGGTTTGGGCTACACCTTC
CDR3aa: CASRTSGTGGLGYTF

v_gene: TRBV12-3/TRBV12-4
j_gene: TRBJ1-2
abundance: -
d_gene: -
len: 11
CDR3nt: TGTGCCAGCAGAAGGAAGGGAGGCTACACCTTC
CDR3aa: CASRRKGGYTF

v_gene: TRBV20-1
j_gene: TRBJ2-3
abundance: many
d_gene: TRBD2
len: 16
CDR3nt: TGCAGTGCTAGAAGATCCAGCGGGAGGGGGACAGATACGCAGTATTTT
CDR3aa: CSARRSSGRGTDTQYF

v_gene: TRBV12-3/TRBV12-4
j_gene: TRBJ1-6
abundance: -
d_gene: -
len: 17
CDR3nt: TGTGCCAGCAGTTTTTACCGTCCTGGGGGGAATAATTCACCCCTCCACTTT
CDR3aa: CASSFYRPGGNNSPLHF

v_gene: TRBV5-1
j_gene: TRBJ1-1
abundance: many
d_gene: -
len: 15
CDR3nt: TGCGCCAGCAGCTTGGGTAACAGTGGGGTCACTGAAGCTTTCTTT
CDR3aa: CASSLGNSGVTEAFF

v_gene: TRBV20-1
j_gene: TRBJ2-7
abundance: few
d_gene: TRBD2
len: 14
CDR3nt: TGCAGTGTGCTAGCGGGAGGGCCGGGTTGGGAGCAGTACTTC
CDR3aa: CSVLAGGPGWEQYF

v_gene: TRBV20-1
j_gene: TRBJ2-7
abundance: many
d_gene: -
len: 11
CDR3nt: TGCAGTGCGCGGGGGCTCTACGAGCAGTACTTC
CDR3aa: CSARGLYEQYF

v_gene: TRBV5-1
j_gene: TRBJ2-7
abundance: many
d_gene: -
len: 15
CDR3nt: TGCGCCAGCAGCTTGCGGGGCGGAGGTTCGTACGAGCAGTACTTC
CDR3aa: CASSLRGGGSYEQYF

v_gene: TRBV2
j_gene: TRBJ1-5
abundance: many
d_gene: -
len: 16
CDR3nt: TGTGCCAGCAGTGAATATCTGGGGGCAGGCAATCAGCCCCAGCATTTT
CDR3aa: CASSEYLGAGNQPQHF

v_gene: TRBV24-1
j_gene: TRBJ2-1
abundance: -
d_gene: -
len: 15
CDR3nt: TGTGCCACCAGTGACCGCGATGTCTCCTACAATGAGCAGTTCTTC
CDR3aa: CATSDRDVSYNEQFF

v_gene: TRBV6-2/TRBV6-3
j_gene: TRBJ1-2
abundance: few
d_gene: -
len: 15
CDR3nt: TGTGCCAGCAGTTATGATATCGTCAGGATCTATGGCTACACCTTC
CDR3aa: CASSYDIVRIYGYTF

v_gene: TRBV11-2
j_gene: TRBJ2-3
abundance: many
d_gene: TRBD2
len: 15
CDR3nt: TGTGCCAGCAGCTTTCAGCGGGAGACTTTGCATACGCAGTATTTT
CDR3aa: CASSFQRETLHTQYF

v_gene: TRBV19
j_gene: TRBJ2-1
abundance: few
d_gene: TRBD2
len: 16
CDR3nt: TGTGCCAGTAGTATAGTGGCTAGCGGGGCCAACAATGAGCAGTTCTTC
CDR3aa: CASSIVASGANNEQFF

v_gene: TRBV5-1
j_gene: TRBJ1-4
abundance: few
d_gene: TRBD1
len: 17
CDR3nt: TGCGCCAGCAGCTGGGACAGGGAAGAGGCAACTAATGAAAAACTGTTTTTT
CDR3aa: CASSWDREEATNEKLFF

v_gene: TRBV20-1
j_gene: TRBJ2-3
abundance: few
d_gene: -
len: 14
CDR3nt: TGCAGTGCGCGGTTCGGGACCACCACAGATACGCAGTATTTT
CDR3aa: CSARFGTTTDTQYF

v_gene: TRBV7-2
j_gene: TRBJ2-3
abundance: -
d_gene: TRBD2
len: 13
CDR3nt: TGTGCCAGCAGCCCTCAAGGGGAGGGTACGCAGTATTTT
CDR3aa: CASSPQGEGTQYF

v_gene: TRBV5-1
j_gene: TRBJ2-1
abundance: many
d_gene: -
len: 12
CDR3nt: TGCGCCAGCAGCGAGCAATACAATGAGCAGTTCTTC
CDR3aa: CASSEQYNEQFF

v_gene: TRBV6-2/TRBV6-3
j_gene: TRBJ2-1
abundance: many
d_gene: -
len: 16
CDR3nt: TGTGCCAGCAGTTCAGAGGGAGGGGGGTCCTACAATGAGCAGTTCTTC
CDR3aa: CASSSEGGGSYNEQFF

v_gene: TRBV11-1
j_gene: TRBJ2-1
abundance: -
d_gene: -
len: 14
CDR3nt: TGTGCCAGTAGTATAGTTGGGGTTTGGAATGAGCAGTTCTTC
CDR3aa: CASSIVGVWNEQFF

v_gene: TRBV20-1
j_gene: TRBJ2-2
abundance: -
d_gene: TRBD2
len: 20
CDR3nt: TGCAGTGCCCTAGGGGCTCGGAGGACTAGCGGGGGGGTCGGTGGCGGGGAGCTGTTTTTT
CDR3aa: CSALGARRTSGGVGGGELFF

v_gene: TRBV12-3/TRBV12-4
j_gene: TRBJ1-3
abundance: -
d_gene: -
len: 17
CDR3nt: TGTGCCAGCAGAACTCCGAACGGCCCGAGCTCTGGAAACACCATATATTTT
CDR3aa: CASRTPNGPSSGNTIYF

v_gene: TRBV12-3/TRBV12-4
j_gene: TRBJ1-1
abundance: many
d_gene: -
len: 13
CDR3nt: TGTGCCAGCAGCGAGGTGGGGGGCACTGAAGCTTTCTTT
CDR3aa: CASSEVGGTEAFF